These 5 T cell receptor beta chains originate from one sample sequenced in a study of shared clonotypes between healthy human individuals. Clones were read by immunoSEQ multiplex PCR, and TCRdb kept only the in-frame ones, dropping some. The sample consists of roughly 2 million clones, just under 95% of them appearing once. Naive-designated CD8 cells lacked CD45RO, were positively enriched for CCR7, and omitted terminally differentiated effector memory CD45RA+ cells. The sample was naive CD8+ T cells sorted from blood. Receptors were obtained from a young man in good health.

The chain links TRBV27 to TRBJ2-3; TRBD1 might be the D (5 bases). The CDR3 is 14 amino acids. Trimming cost V 4 bases and J 2 bases, with 10 bases left between them. CDR1 MNHEY and CDR2 SMNVEV come from the germline V gene (reference sequence). The CDR3 DNA reads as TGTGCCAGCAGTTCGGACAAGTTCACAGATACGCAGTATTTT. Its protein is CASSSDKFTDTQYF.

This chain links TRBV4-3 with TRBJ2-7; 10 bases line up with TRBD2. From germline, CDR1 is LGHNA and CDR2 YSLEER. The CDR3 loop spans 18 amino acids. Trimming took 0 bases from V and 2 from J; bases not matched to a gene: 10. The CDR3 spells CASSQERRAGLAAYEQYF. CDR3 in DNA: TGCGCCAGCAGCCAAGAGAGAAGGGCCGGACTAGCGGCCTACGAGCAGTACTTC.

The genes are TRBV7-9 and TRBJ2-1; 8 bases are shared with TRBD2. The CDR3 runs to 16 residues. The germline V gene has CDR1 SEHNR and CDR2 FQNEAQ (reference sequence). The ends lost 6 bases at V and 8 bases at J; junction bases unmatched: 15. CDR3 region: CASRPPSGGDGDEQFF. The CDR3 bases are TGTGCCAGCAGACCTCCCAGCGGGGGTGATGGGGATGAGCAGTTCTTC.

The chain carries TRBV12-5 and TRBJ2-1; 8 nucleotides match TRBD2. The V and J ends lost 2 bases and 4 bases, in that order; junction bases with no gene match: 4. This CDR3 contains 15 residues. Looked up from germline, CDR1 is LGHNT and CDR2 is FRNRAP. The CDR3 region is CASGLFEREYNEQFF. The CDR3 coding sequence is TGTGCTAGTGGTTTGTTCGAGCGGGAGTACAATGAGCAGTTCTTC.

The genes are TRBV2 and TRBJ1-1; no firm D call. Germline V lookup: CDR1 SNHLY, CDR2 FYNNEI. The CDR3 runs 10 residues. Deletions cut 11 bases from V and 8 bases from J, with 12 bases between. The CDR3 DNA reads as TGTGCCGGAATCGACATGGAAGCTTTCTTT. It encodes CAGIDMEAFF.